This T cell receptor (beta chain) was identified in a study of blood T cells in healthy people across ages (dated by TCRdb to between 2015 and 2016). About the full investigation: In model experiments, roughly one uniquely barcoded TCR beta cDNA molecule per two T cells was captured by template switching. For two donors (one aged 18 to 30 and one aged 80 or older), the study analyzed two additional independent replicas of 1 million unique cDNA reads from the same blood draw. Age-related changes in TCR beta repertoire diversity were measured in the study by deep sequencing normalized with unique cDNA molecular identifiers. The donors were split into four age groups: young (average 16 years), middle-aged (39), aged (roughly 60) and long-lived (roughly 80). To avoid experimental bias, donors of different ages were spread randomly across the sequencing lanes. The paper as a whole reports these results and caveats: Compared with the aged group, the long-lived group had more naive CD4+ T cells, fewer expanded clones and increased TCR diversity, suggesting age selection. Donor CMV infection status was unknown, potentially confounding age-related changes in expanded clonotypes. Estimates of total diversity based on one million sequenced T cells were regarded as lower bounds and as underestimates. As age increased, observed TCR beta diversity per million T cells dropped in a roughly linear way, and a significant reduction was already evident by age 40. Observed TCR beta diversity correlated strongly with the percentage of naive T cells measured by flow cytometry. Conclusive comparison of naive and antigen-experienced compartments was prevented by the profiling of bulk unsorted PBMCs.

As concerns this clonotype: No cognate antigen has been identified for it. Nothing much larger sits one base from this clone, and base qualities are not available.

Counted from cysteine to phenylalanine, this CDR3 has 16 amino acids. Only the CDR3 part of the read is kept: 48 bases, read in frame from the first base. V is pared back by 7 bases and J by 0 bases, with 17 bases lying between the germline termini. Libraries were made using 5' RACE. Sequencer: Illumina HiSeq 2500. A second about 6 to 11 cycle PCR used a sample-barcoded 5' primer and a J-beta primer mix. A unique molecular identifier was introduced onto each TCR beta cDNA molecule by a template-switch 5' adaptor carrying 12 random nucleotides. Each sample yielded at least 3 million CDR3-containing paired-end reads. All of the RNA was converted into first-strand cDNA using the Mint cDNA synthesis kit, with a TRBC-specific oligonucleotide serving as the primer. Following uracil-DNA glycosylase treatment, all cDNA underwent a first 18-cycle PCR with the universal primers M1SS and BC2_uni_R. As for the authors' bioinformatics: Normalization of each sample was performed by random selection of 1 million high-quality reads, each carrying a distinct molecular identifier. Reads sharing molecular identifiers were discarded rather than binned into consensus sequences. CDR3 identification, clonotype clustering and error correction used MiTCR with a Q25 quality threshold and the strictest error-elimination algorithm. Lower-bound total TCR beta diversity was estimated with a nonparametric unseen species model using Euler transformation. TCRdb passed the public sequencing reads through fastp at Q25 and MiXCR, retaining productive beta sequences. Each CDR3 protein gets just one entry, which takes the most common genes and DNA from the rows behind it. These V and J calls originate from TCRdb's pipeline instead of the authors' own analysis. This sample has about 640,000 distinct CDR3 sequences in its table, and roughly 50% of those were observed once. The ten biggest clones cover 30% to 40% of the sample.

The roughly 37 donors, aged about 6 to 95 years, were systemically healthy Caucasian individuals from Russia. Around 10 milliliters of peripheral blood were drawn from each donor into EDTA-treated Vacutainer tubes. Ficoll-Paque density-gradient centrifugation was used to isolate PBMCs, with at least 6.5 million per sample. Total RNA, at least 5 micrograms per sample, was extracted from PBMCs with Trizol reagent. The percentages of naive CD45RAhigh/CD27high T cells were determined by flow cytometry on a PBMC aliquot from every donor. The sequenced sample consisted of blood. The chain employs TRBV12-3 or TRBV12-4 and TRBJ2-3; no D gene is confidently identified. This receptor was identified in a man aged 60 to 75 in good health. This receptor carries the CDR3 CASTGVRSSSTDTQYF. The bases are TGTGCCAGCACCGGCGTGCGGTCCTCTAGCACAGATACGCAGTATTTT.